This entry lists 10 T cell receptor beta chains sequenced from one sample in a study of T cells in women clearing cervical HPV infection. Repertoires were generated with immunoSEQ multiplex PCR, while TCRdb's copy carries only in-frame clones and drops some. The sample shows more than 30,000 clones, and around 16% sits with its ten largest clones. Sequencing was carried out using blood buffy coat. The receptors come from a woman aged 18-70 years with a cervical HPV16 infection that either progressed to CIN3+ or cleared (not recorded which).

With regard to this clone: Read data end 3 residues before the CDR3 end; the end is taken from the germline J gene. This chain connects TRBV20-1 to TRBJ2-5; TRBD2 aligns across 10 bases. Germline loops: CDR1 DFQATT, CDR2 SNEGSKA (reference sequence). V lost 6 bases and J lost 5; bases outside the gene matches: 6. This CDR3 has 13 residues. Partial CDR3 DNA: TGCAGTGCCCCCCCAGCGGGAGGGGAGACC. It codes for CSAPPAGGET. The entire CDR3 protein reads CSAPPAGGETQYF.

On this clone itself: The missing CDR3 end, 3 residues past where the read stops, is filled in from the germline J gene. This rearrangement joins TRBV6-1 to TRBJ2-5, with a possible D match to TRBD1 (6 bases). This CDR3 comprises 14 residues. V was clipped by 2 bases and J by 7 bases, with 14 bases between them. Germline CDR1 reads MNHNS; CDR2 reads SASEGT. The CDR3 sequence: CASSERGSGVTQYF. Partial CDR3 DNA: TGTGCCAGCAGTGAACGGGGCTCAGGGGTGACC.

Of note for this clone: The read ends 3 residues before the CDR3 terminus; that terminus is restored from the germline J gene. This sequence joins TRBV20-1 and TRBJ2-3; the D is unclear. CDR1 is DFQATT, CDR2 SNEGSKA, per germline (reference sequence). V was trimmed by 2 bases and J by 6 bases, leaving 9 bases between them. CDR3 length equals 12 residues. CDR3 region: CSARTLHDTQYF. Incomplete CDR3 DNA: TGCAGTGCTAGAACTCTCCACGATACG.

As to this clone: The read gets to within 3 residues of the CDR3 end, and the germline J gene fills in the rest. The chain carries TRBV6-2 or TRBV6-3 and TRBJ2-2; 8 bases are shared with TRBD2. With V trimmed by 7 bases and J by 6 bases, 7 bases remained unmatched. In germline, CDR1 is MNHEY, CDR2 SVGEGT. The CDR3 runs 14 residues. CDR3 sequence: CASKNAGGPGELFF. CDR3 DNA, as far as it was read: TGTGCCAGCAAAAACGCGGGGGGACCCGGGGAG.

About this clone: The CDR3 end is not reached by the read, which stops 3 residues before it; the germline J gene fills it in. Within the sample, other DNA sequences also encode this same CDR3. The chain has TRBV10-3 and TRBJ2-6; D is unresolved. V lost 5 bases, J lost 4 bases, and 9 bases lay in between. From germline, CDR1 is ENHRY and CDR2 SYGVKD. This CDR3 comprises 14 residues. The covered CDR3 bases are TGTGCCATCAGTACGGTCACCGGGGCCAACGTC. Residues: CAISTVTGANV. The entire CDR3 sequence reads CAISTVTGANVLTF.

Concerning this clone: The CDR3 is cut off 3 residues early in the read; its end comes from the germline J gene. The chain uses TRBV7-9 and TRBJ1-4, with 7 bases fitting TRBD1. J was trimmed by 7 bases and V by 3 bases; bases with no gene match: 5. Germline assignment: CDR1 SEHNR and CDR2 FQNEAQ (reference sequence). The CDR3 totals 14 residues. CDR3 DNA (partial): TGTGCCAGCAGCTTTTCAGGGGGACGTGAAAAA. It encodes CASSFSGGREK. The whole CDR3 protein reads CASSFSGGREKLFF.

The CDR3 reads CASSLGDRVEDTQYF. The sequenced CDR3 bases are TGTGCCAGCAGTTTGGGAGACAGGGTAGAAGATACG. This chain uses TRBV12-3 or TRBV12-4 with TRBJ2-3; the match to TRBD1 covers 7 bases. The read falls 3 residues short of the CDR3 end, and the missing part is taken from the germline J gene. The CDR3 has 15 amino acids. Trimming took 3 bases from V and 5 from J; bases not matched to a gene: 8.

Worth noting for this clone: The read terminates 3 residues ahead of where the CDR3 ends, so the germline J gene completes it. This chain joins TRBV7-6 and TRBJ2-3; 9 bases are a match to TRBD1. Germline V gene lookup returns CDR1 SGHVS and CDR2 FNYEAQ. The CDR3 is made up of 15 amino acids. The trim removed 4 bases at V and 4 bases at J, leaving 6 bases unmatched. The covered CDR3 bases are TGTGCCAGCAGCTCCGGGGACAGGGAGGCAGATACG. This encodes CASSSGDREADT. The full CDR3 reads CASSSGDREADTQYF.

Concerning this clone: The read halts 3 residues ahead of the CDR3 end, with the missing end drawn from the germline J gene. The J gene is TRBJ1-4, the V gene TRBV20-1, with 9 bases fitting TRBD1. In germline, CDR1 is DFQATT, CDR2 SNEGSKA (reference sequence). This CDR3 is built from 15 residues. J gave up 8 bases and V 0 bases, and 7 bases lay outside the gene matches. The DNA read from the CDR3 is TGCAGTGCTAGAGATCGGACAGGGGTGCGCGAAAAA. Its translation: CSARDRTGVREK. The CDR3 as a whole reads CSARDRTGVREKLFF.

For this clone: The CDR3 end falls 3 residues outside the read, so it is completed with the germline J gene. The chain recombines TRBV20-1 with TRBJ1-5; TRBD1 is a possible D gene (6 bases). From germline, CDR1 is DFQATT and CDR2 SNEGSKA (reference sequence). The CDR3 loop spans 16 amino acids. The CDR3 DNA, read in part, is TGCAGTGCTAGAGTGGGGGCTAGCGGGAGAACTCAACCC. The encoded protein is CSARVGASGRTQP. The CDR3 in its entirety is CSARVGASGRTQPQHF.